This TCR beta chain was recovered during a study of T cell responses to AZD1222 COVID-19 vaccine. General study results and limits: With dominance at 160-218 and 743-854, vaccine-associated CD4 TCRs spanned spike.

TCRdb's copy holds only in-frame clones and misses some; the assay was immunoSEQ multiplex PCR. The sample includes 140,000 to 150,000 clones, 80% to 90% of them seen just once. For this clone: Its cognate antigen is unknown.

Germline values: CDR1 SGHRS, CDR2 YFSETQ. The CDR3 runs 15 residues. The trim removed 0 bases at V and 7 bases at J, leaving 6 bases unmatched. The clonotype originates from an adult in good health. The material sequenced was peripheral blood, taken on day 0 of AZD1222 vaccination. V gene TRBV5-1 combines with J gene TRBJ2-1, with TRBD1 identical over 8 bases. The CDR3 loop is CASSLGQGASNEQFF. The CDR3 region has the DNA TGCGCCAGCAGCTTGGGCCAGGGGGCTTCGAATGAGCAGTTCTTC. The full variable domain, rest sourced from reference TRBV5-1 and TRBJ2-1, is KAGVTQTPRYLIKTRGQQVTLSCSPISGHRSVSWYQQTPGQGLQFLFEYFSETQRNKGNFPGRFSGRQFSNSRSEMNVSTLELGDSALYLCASSLGQGASNEQFFGPGTRLTVL.